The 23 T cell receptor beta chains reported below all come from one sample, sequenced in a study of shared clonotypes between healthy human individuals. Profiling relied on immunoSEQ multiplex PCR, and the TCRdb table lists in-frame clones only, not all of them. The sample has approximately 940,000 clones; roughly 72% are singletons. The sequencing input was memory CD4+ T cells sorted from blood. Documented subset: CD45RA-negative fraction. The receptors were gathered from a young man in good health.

The CDR3 loop is CASSESRNTYSNQPQHF. As DNA, the CDR3 is TGTGCCAGCAGTGAAAGCCGGAACACATATAGCAATCAGCCCCAGCATTTT. This sequence joins TRBV2 and TRBJ1-5; D unclear. The germline gives CDR1 SNHLY, CDR2 FYNNEI. V was trimmed by 2 bases and J by 0 bases, leaving 14 bases between them. CDR3 length: 17 residues.

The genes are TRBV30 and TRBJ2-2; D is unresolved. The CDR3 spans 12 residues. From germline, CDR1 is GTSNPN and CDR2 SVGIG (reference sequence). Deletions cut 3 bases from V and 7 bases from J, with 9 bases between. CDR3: CAWRSQIGELFF. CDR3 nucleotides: TGTGCCTGGAGGTCACAGATCGGGGAGCTGTTTTTT.

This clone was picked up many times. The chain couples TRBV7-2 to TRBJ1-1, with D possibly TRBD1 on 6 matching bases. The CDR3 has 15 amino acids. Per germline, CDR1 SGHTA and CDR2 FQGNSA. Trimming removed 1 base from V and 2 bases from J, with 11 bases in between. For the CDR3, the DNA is TGTGCCAGCAGCTTAGACAGGGCCTTTAACACTGAAGCTTTCTTT. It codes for CASSLDRAFNTEAFF.

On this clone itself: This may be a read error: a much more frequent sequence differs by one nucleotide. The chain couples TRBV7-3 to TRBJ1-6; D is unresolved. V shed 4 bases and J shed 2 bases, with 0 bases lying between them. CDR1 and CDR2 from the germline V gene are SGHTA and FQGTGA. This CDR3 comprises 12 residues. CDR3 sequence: CASSSYNSPLHF. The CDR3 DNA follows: TGTGCCAGCAGCTCCTATAATTCACCCCTCCACTTT.

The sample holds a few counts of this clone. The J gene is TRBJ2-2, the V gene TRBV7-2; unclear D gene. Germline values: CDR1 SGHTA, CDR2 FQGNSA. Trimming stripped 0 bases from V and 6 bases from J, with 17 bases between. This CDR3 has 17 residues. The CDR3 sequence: CASSLAQSPTPAGELFF. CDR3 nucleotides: TGTGCCAGCAGCTTAGCCCAGAGTCCTACACCCGCCGGGGAGCTGTTTTTT.

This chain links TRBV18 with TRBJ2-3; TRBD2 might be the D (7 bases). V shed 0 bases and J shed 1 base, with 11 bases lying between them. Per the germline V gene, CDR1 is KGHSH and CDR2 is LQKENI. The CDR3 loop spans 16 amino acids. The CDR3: CASSPPRGPGTDTQYF. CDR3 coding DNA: TGTGCCAGCTCACCACCGCGGGGGCCCGGCACAGATACGCAGTATTTT.

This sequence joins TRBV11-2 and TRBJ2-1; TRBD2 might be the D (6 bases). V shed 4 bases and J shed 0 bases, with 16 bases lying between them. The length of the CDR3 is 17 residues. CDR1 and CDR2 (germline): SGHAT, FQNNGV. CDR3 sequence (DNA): TGTGCCAGCAGCTATATTACCGGGACTTTCTCCTACAATGAGCAGTTCTTC. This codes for CASSYITGTFSYNEQFF.

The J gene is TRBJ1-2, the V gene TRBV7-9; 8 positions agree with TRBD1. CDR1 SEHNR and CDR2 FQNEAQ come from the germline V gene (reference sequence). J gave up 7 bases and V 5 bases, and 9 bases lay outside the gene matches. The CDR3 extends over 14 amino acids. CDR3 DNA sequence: TGTGCCAGCAGCCACACAGGGGGAGTCAGTGGCTACACCTTC. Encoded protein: CASSHTGGVSGYTF.

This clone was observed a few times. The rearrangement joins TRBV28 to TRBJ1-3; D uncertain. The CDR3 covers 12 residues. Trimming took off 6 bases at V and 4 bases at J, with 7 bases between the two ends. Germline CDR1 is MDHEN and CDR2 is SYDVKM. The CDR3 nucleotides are TGTGCCAGCAGGACCCAGGGAAACACCATATATTTT. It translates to CASRTQGNTIYF.

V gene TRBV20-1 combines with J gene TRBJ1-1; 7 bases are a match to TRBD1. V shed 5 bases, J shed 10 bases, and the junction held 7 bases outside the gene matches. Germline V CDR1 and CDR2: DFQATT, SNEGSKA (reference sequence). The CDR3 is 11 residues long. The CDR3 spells CSAAQGERAFF. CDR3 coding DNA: TGCAGTGCTGCTCAGGGGGAAAGAGCTTTCTTT.

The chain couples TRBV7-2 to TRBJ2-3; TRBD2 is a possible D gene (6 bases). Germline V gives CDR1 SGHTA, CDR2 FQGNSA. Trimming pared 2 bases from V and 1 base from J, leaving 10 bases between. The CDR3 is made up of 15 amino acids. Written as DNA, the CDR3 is TGTGCCAGCAGCTTACCCTCTAGCGGCACAGATACGCAGTATTTT. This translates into CASSLPSSGTDTQYF.

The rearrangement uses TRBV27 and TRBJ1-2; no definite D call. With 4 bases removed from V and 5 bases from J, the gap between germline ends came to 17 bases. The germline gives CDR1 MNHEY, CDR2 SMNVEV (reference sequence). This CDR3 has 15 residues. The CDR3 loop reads CASSSTVYGVYGYTF. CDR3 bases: TGTGCCAGCAGTTCTACAGTCTATGGTGTGTATGGCTACACCTTC.

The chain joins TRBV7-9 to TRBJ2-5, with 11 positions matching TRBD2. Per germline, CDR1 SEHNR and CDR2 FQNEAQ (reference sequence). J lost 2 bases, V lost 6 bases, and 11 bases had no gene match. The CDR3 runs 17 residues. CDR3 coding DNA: TGTGCCAGCAGTACTATCGGGACTAGCGGTAGTCAAGAGACCCAGTACTTC. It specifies CASSTIGTSGSQETQYF.

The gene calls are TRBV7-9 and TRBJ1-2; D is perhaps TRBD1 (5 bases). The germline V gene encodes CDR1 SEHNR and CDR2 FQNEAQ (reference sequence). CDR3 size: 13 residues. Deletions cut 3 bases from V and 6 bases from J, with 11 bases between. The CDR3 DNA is TGTGCCAGCAGCTTTGGTGGGGGAGATGGCTACACCTTC. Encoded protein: CASSFGGGDGYTF.

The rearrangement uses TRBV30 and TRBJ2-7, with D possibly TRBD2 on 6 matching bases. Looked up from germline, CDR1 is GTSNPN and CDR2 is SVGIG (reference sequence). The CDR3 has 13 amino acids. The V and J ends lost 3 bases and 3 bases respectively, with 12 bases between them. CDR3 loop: CAWRLGGNYEQYF. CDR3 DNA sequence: TGTGCCTGGAGACTCGGGGGAAACTACGAGCAGTACTTC.

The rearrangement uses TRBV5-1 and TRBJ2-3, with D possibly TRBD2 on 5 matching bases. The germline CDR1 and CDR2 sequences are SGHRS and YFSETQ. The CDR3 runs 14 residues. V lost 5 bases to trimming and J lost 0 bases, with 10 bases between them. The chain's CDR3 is CASRGRTSTDTQYF. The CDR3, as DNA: TGCGCCAGCAGGGGCAGGACTAGCACAGATACGCAGTATTTT.

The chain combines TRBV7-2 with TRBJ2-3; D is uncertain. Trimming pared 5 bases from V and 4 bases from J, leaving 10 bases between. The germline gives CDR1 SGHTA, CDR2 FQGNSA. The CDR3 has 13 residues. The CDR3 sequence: CASSNKASDTQYF. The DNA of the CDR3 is TGTGCCAGCAGCAATAAGGCCTCAGATACGCAGTATTTT.

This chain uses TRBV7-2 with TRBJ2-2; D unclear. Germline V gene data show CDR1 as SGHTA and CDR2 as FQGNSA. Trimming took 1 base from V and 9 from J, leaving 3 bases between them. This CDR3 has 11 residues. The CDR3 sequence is CASSLGRELFF. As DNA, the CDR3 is TGTGCCAGCAGCTTAGGGAGGGAGCTGTTTTTT.

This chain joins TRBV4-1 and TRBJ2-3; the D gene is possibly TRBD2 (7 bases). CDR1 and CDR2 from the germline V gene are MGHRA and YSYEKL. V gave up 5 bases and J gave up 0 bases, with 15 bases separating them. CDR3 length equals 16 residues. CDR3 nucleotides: TGCGCCAGCAGCAGGGGGGGAGCTTCTAGCACAGATACGCAGTATTTT. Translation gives CASSRGGASSTDTQYF.

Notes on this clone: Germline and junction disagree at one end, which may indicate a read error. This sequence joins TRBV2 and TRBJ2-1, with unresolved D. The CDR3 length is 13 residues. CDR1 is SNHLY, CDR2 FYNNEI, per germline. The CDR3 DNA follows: TGTGCCAGCACCGGGTACTCCCACAATGAGCAGTTCTTC. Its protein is CASTGYSHNEQFF.

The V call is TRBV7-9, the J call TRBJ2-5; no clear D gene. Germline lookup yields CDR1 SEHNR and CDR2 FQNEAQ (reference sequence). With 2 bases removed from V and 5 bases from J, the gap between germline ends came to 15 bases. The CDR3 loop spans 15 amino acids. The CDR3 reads CASSLSAVFVETQYF. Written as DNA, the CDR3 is TGTGCCAGCAGCTTAAGCGCGGTTTTTGTCGAGACCCAGTACTTC.

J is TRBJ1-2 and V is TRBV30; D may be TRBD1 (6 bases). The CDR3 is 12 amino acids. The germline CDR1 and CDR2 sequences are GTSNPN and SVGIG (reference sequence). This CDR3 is CALGGTNYGYTF. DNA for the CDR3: TGTGCTCTAGGGGGAACCAACTATGGCTACACCTTC.

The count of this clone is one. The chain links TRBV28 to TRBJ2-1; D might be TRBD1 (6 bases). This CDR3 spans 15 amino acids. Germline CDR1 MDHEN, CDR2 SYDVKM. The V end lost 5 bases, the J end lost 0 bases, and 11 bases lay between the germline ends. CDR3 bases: TGTGCCAGCAGTCCCCCGGGACACTCCTACAATGAGCAGTTCTTC. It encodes CASSPPGHSYNEQFF.